The TCR beta chain under discussion was sequenced for a study of Tregs in tolerant kidney transplant recipients. The data were produced by immunoSEQ multiplex PCR, yet TCRdb's version contains in-frame clones alone and is incomplete. Found here are roughly 53,000 clones; the top ten clones hold approximately 0.78%. A remark on this clone: The sequence runs out 3 residues before the end of the CDR3; the remainder is reconstructed from the germline J gene.

This CDR3 has 15 residues. Germline lookup yields CDR1 LNHDA and CDR2 SQIVND (reference sequence). Trimming removed 8 bases from V and 1 base from J; junction bases left unmatched: 7. The rearrangement joins TRBV19 to TRBJ1-5, with 8 bases matching TRBD1. This TCR was sampled from a human donor who received a combined kidney and bone marrow transplant. Material: CD4+ T cells from blood, obtained before the transplant. Partial CDR3 DNA: TGTGCCAGTGGACGGACAGGGACCAGCAATCAGCCC. Translation: CASGRTGTSNQP. The CDR3 in full is CASGRTGTSNQPQHF.